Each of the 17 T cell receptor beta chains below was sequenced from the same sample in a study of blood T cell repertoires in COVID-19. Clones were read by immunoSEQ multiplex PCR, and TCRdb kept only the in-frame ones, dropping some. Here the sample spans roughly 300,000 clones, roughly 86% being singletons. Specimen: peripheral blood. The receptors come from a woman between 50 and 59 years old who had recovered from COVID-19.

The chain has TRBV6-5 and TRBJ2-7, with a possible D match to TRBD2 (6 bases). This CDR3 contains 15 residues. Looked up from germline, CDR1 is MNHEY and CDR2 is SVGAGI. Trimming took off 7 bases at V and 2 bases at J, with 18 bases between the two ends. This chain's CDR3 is CASMISGGTAYEQYF. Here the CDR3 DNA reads TGTGCCAGCATGATCTCGGGCGGGACCGCCTACGAGCAGTACTTC.

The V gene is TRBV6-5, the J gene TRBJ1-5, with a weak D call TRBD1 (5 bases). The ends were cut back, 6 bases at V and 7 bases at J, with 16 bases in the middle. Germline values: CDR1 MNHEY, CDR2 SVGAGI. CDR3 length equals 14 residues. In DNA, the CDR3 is TGTGCCAGCAGAGCAGGGTCTCTAGGCCAGCCCCAGCATTTT. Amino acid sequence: CASRAGSLGQPQHF.

The CDR3 loop reads CASSPQGQGYTF. In nucleotides, the CDR3 is TGTGCCAGCAGCCCCCAAGGACAAGGCTACACCTTC. The chain employs TRBV4-2 and TRBJ1-2; weak D call: TRBD1 (5 bases). This CDR3 has 12 residues. Between the trimmed V and J ends, which lost 4 bases and 8 bases, there was a span of 11 bases. The germline V gene encodes CDR1 LGHNA and CDR2 YNFKEQ.

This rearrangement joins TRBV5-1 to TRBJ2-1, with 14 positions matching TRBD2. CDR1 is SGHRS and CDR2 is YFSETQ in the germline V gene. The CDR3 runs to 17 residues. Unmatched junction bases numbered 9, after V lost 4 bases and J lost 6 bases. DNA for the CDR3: TGCGCCAGCAGCCCTCAGGGACTAGCGGGGGCCATCAATGAGCAGTTCTTC. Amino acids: CASSPQGLAGAINEQFF.

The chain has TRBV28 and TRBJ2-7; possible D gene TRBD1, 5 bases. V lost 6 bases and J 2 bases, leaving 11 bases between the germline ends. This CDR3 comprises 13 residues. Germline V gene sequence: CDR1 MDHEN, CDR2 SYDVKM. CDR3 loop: CASRGQGPYEQYF. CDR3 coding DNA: TGTGCCAGCAGAGGGCAGGGCCCCTACGAGCAGTACTTC. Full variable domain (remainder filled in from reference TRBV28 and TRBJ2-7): DVKVTQSSRYLVKRTGEKVFLECVQDMDHENMFWYRQDPGLGLRLIYFSYDVKMKEKGDIPEGYSVSREKKERFSLILESASTNQTSMYLCASRGQGPYEQYFGPGTRLTVT.

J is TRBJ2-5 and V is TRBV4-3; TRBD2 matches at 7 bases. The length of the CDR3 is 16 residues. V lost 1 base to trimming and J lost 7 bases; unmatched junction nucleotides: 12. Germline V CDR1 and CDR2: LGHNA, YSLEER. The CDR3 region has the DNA TGCGCCAGCAGCCAAGGGTCCTCTAGCGGCTTGGGGACCCAGTACTTC. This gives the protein CASSQGSSSGLGTQYF.

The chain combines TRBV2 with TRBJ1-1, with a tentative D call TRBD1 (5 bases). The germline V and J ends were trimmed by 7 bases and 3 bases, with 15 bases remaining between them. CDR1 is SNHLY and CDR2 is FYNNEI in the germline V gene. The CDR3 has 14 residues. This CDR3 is CASNSQGVYTEAFF. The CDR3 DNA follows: TGTGCCAGCAATTCCCAGGGTGTGTACACTGAAGCTTTCTTT.

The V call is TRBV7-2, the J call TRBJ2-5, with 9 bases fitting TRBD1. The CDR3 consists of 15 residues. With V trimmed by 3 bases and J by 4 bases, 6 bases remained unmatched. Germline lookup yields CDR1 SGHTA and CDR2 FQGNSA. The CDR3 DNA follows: TGTGCCAGCAGCTTGGACAGGGGTAGTGGAGAGACCCAGTACTTC. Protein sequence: CASSLDRGSGETQYF.

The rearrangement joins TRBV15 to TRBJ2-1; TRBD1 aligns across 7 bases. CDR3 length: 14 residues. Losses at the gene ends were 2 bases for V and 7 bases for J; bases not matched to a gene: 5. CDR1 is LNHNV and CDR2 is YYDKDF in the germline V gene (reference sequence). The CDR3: CATSRWDSSNEQFF. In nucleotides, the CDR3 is TGTGCCACCAGCAGATGGGACAGTTCGAATGAGCAGTTCTTC.

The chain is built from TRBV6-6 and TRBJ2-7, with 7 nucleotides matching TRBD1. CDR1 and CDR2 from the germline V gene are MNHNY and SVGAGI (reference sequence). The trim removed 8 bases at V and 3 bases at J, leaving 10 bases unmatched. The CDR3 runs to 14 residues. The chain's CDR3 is CASALGGLNYEQYF. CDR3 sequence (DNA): TGTGCCAGCGCCCTAGGGGGCCTCAACTACGAGCAGTACTTC.

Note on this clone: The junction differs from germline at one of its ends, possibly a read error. The CDR3 region is CASSMGQINQAQHF. The CDR3 bases are TGTGCCAGTAGTATGGGCCAGATTAATCAGGCCCAGCATTTT. The V call is TRBV19, the J call TRBJ1-5; D gene uncertain. This CDR3 spans 14 amino acids. In germline, CDR1 is LNHDA, CDR2 SQIVND (reference sequence). The full variable domain, with the rest looked up from reference TRBV19 and TRBJ1-5, is DGGITQSPKYLFRKEGQNVTLSCEQNLNHDAMYWYRQDPGQGLRLIYYSQIVNDFQKGDIAEGYSVSREKKESFPLTVTSAQKNPTAFYLCASSMGQINQAQHFGDGTRLSIL.

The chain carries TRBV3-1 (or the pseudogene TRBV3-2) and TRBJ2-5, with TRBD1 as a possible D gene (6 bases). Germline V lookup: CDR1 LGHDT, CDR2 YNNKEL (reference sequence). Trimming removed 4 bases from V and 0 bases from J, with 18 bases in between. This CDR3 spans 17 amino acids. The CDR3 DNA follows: TGTGCCAGCAGCCCCGACGCTCGTGGGGGCTACCAAGAGACCCAGTACTTC. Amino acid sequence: CASSPDARGGYQETQYF.

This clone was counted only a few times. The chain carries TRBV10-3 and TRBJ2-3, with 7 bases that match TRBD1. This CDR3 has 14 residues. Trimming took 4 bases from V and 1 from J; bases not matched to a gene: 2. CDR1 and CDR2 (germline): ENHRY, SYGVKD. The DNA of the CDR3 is TGTGCCATCAGTGCCGGGACAGGCACAGATACGCAGTATTTT. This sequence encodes CAISAGTGTDTQYF.

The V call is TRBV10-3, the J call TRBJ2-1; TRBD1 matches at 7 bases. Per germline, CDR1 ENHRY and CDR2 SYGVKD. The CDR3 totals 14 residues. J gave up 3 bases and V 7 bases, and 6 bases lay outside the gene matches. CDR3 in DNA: TGTGCCATCACCGGGGACAGTCGCTACAATGAGCAGTTCTTC. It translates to CAITGDSRYNEQFF.

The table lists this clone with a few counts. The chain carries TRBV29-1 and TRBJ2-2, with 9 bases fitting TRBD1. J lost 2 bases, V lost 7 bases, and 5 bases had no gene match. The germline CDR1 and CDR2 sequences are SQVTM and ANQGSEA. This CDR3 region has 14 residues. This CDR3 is CSAGGQGNTGELFF. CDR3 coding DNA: TGCAGCGCTGGGGGACAGGGTAACACCGGGGAGCTGTTTTTT.

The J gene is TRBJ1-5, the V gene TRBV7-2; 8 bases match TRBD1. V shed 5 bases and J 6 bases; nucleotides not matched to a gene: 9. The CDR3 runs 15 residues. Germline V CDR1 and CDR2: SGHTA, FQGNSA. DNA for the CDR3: TGTGCCAGCAGCCTCGGACAGGGTTCGGGTCAGCCCCAGCATTTT. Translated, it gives CASSLGQGSGQPQHF.

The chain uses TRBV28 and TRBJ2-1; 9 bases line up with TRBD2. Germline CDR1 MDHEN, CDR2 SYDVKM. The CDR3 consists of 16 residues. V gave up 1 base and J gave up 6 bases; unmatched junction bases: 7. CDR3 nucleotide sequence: TGTGCCAGCAGTTTATTAGGCGGGAGGGCTGGCAATGAGCAGTTCTTC. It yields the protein CASSLLGGRAGNEQFF.